The clone carrying this T cell receptor beta chain has at least ten counts. TCRdb analysed the RT-PCR reads with MiXCR anew, one entry per CDR3 protein. The table shows a few hundred thousand distinct CDR3 sequences, with roughly 13% occurring only once. Germline values: CDR1 KGHSH, CDR2 LQKENI. Trimming at V came to 5 bases and at J to 6 bases, leaving 7 bases not matched to a gene. The CDR3 length is 15 residues. These data belong to a study of patients and donors after allogeneic stem cell transplantation. Sequenced material: blood, either unsorted or a sorted T cell fraction (not recorded which). V usage is TRBV18 and J usage is TRBJ2-1; 10 bases line up with TRBD2. This TCR derives from a human donor who was either an allogeneic HSCT recipient or a stem cell or donor lymphocyte infusion donor (not recorded which). It is not recorded whose cells these are; they may come from a transplant donor. The CDR3 sequence is CASSLGLAAINEQFF. The CDR3 bases are TGTGCCAGCTCATTAGGACTAGCGGCAATCAATGAGCAGTTCTTC.